One T cell receptor beta chain is described in this entry. The antigen is undetermined. The data derive from a study of cytomegalovirus exposure and HLA in healthy donors. General study results and limits: It was taken for granted in presence/absence analyses that sequencing depth across donors was roughly uniform. Reports state that TCR beta sequences accurately predicted most subjects' HLA-A and HLA-B alleles. A later analysis reportedly found that, within productive TCRs, an Asian-associated ancestry cluster had fewer N-insertions than the mean observed across the approximately 700 donors.

Researchers ran the PCR with 60 Vbeta and 13 Jbeta primers. Produced via immunoSEQ multiplex PCR; TCRdb's table is partial and in-frame only. The sample consists of under 200,000 clones, about four fifths of them appearing once. The CDR3 contains 15 residues. The V end was cut by 4 bases, the J end by 2 bases, with 12 bases between. CDR1 and CDR2 (germline): MDHEN, SYDVKM. Donors counted as nominally healthy when sampled, yet unrecorded immune exposures were likely. This rearrangement joins TRBV28 to TRBJ1-5, with D perhaps TRBD1 (6 bases). The sequence derives from a woman in her forties or fifties in good health and CMV-seronegative. The specimen was PBMCs. The CDR3 here is CASSSEGGGNQPQHF. In nucleotides, the CDR3 is TGTGCCAGCAGTTCGGAAGGGGGGGGCAATCAGCCCCAGCATTTT.